Listed below are T cell receptor beta chains from one sample, sequenced in a study of beta chain features in type 1 diabetes. Libraries were prepared by immunoSEQ multiplex PCR; TCRdb keeps only in-frame clonotypes and omits some of them. The sample yields just over 600,000 clones, roughly a sixth seen once. The source material was naive CD4+ T cells from blood. The receptors shown here come from a man in his late teens or twenties in good health. The CDR3 runs from the conserved cysteine through the conserved F or W. Fields, in order: D gene, CDR3 length, J gene, clone size, V gene, CDR3 DNA, CDR3 protein. D genes are given only for firm matches. Clone sizes are given selectively: once, few, many, or a class where the clone is expanded.

D gene: .; CDR3 length: 13; J gene: TRBJ1-6; clone size: .; V gene: TRBV5-1; CDR3 DNA: TGCGCCAGCAGCTCGGGACCTAATTCACCCCTCCACTTT; CDR3 protein: CASSSGPNSPLHF
D gene: TRBD1; CDR3 length: 15; J gene: TRBJ2-1; clone size: .; V gene: TRBV7-2; CDR3 DNA: TGTGCCAGCAGCTATACAGGGGCGCGGGTCCCTGAGCAGTTCTTC; CDR3 protein: CASSYTGARVPEQFF
D gene: .; CDR3 length: 14; J gene: TRBJ2-3; clone size: .; V gene: TRBV5-4; CDR3 DNA: TGTGCCAGCAGCTTTGGAGCCGGCACAGATACGCAGTATTTT; CDR3 protein: CASSFGAGTDTQYF
D gene: .; CDR3 length: 14; J gene: TRBJ2-3; clone size: .; V gene: TRBV9; CDR3 DNA: TGTGCCAGCAGCGTAGAACTCGCCACAGATACGCAGTATTTT; CDR3 protein: CASSVELATDTQYF
D gene: TRBD1; CDR3 length: 16; J gene: TRBJ2-7; clone size: few; V gene: TRBV28; CDR3 DNA: TGTGCCAGCAGTTCCCCCGGGACAGGGAAGGGCTACGAGCAGTACTTC; CDR3 protein: CASSSPGTGKGYEQYF
D gene: .; CDR3 length: 18; J gene: TRBJ1-2; clone size: few; V gene: TRBV29-1; CDR3 DNA: TGCAGCGTTGAAGAAATGTGGGGGAGCAGAACATCGATCTATGGCTACACCTTC; CDR3 protein: CSVEEMWGSRTSIYGYTF
D gene: .; CDR3 length: 12; J gene: TRBJ2-7; clone size: few; V gene: TRBV5-1; CDR3 DNA: TGCGCCAGCAGCTTGGAGTATTACGAGCAGTACTTC; CDR3 protein: CASSLEYYEQYF
D gene: .; CDR3 length: 19; J gene: TRBJ2-5; clone size: .; V gene: TRBV9; CDR3 DNA: TGTGCCAGCAGCGTAGTGGGAACAGCCGCGAACTCCCAAAAAGAGACCCAGTACTTC; CDR3 protein: CASSVVGTAANSQKETQYF
D gene: .; CDR3 length: 13; J gene: TRBJ1-1; clone size: few; V gene: TRBV4-3; CDR3 DNA: TGCGCCAGCAGCCTGGGGACAATAGCTGAAGCTTTCTTT; CDR3 protein: CASSLGTIAEAFF
D gene: TRBD1; CDR3 length: 15; J gene: TRBJ1-4; clone size: few; V gene: TRBV27; CDR3 DNA: TGTGCCAGCAGTGTACAGGGGTCGGCTAATGAAAAACTGTTTTTT; CDR3 protein: CASSVQGSANEKLFF
D gene: .; CDR3 length: 10; J gene: TRBJ2-7; clone size: .; V gene: TRBV7-9; CDR3 DNA: TGTGCCAGCCCCTCCTACGAGCAGTACTTC; CDR3 protein: CASPSYEQYF
D gene: TRBD1; CDR3 length: 14; J gene: TRBJ2-7; clone size: few; V gene: TRBV10-3; CDR3 DNA: TGTGCCATCAGTGATGCCGGGACAGGCTACGAGCAGTACTTC; CDR3 protein: CAISDAGTGYEQYF
D gene: .; CDR3 length: 15; J gene: TRBJ1-6; clone size: few; V gene: TRBV13; CDR3 DNA: TGTGCCAGCAGCCTCCAAACAGGGTTGGGTTCACCCCTCCACTTT; CDR3 protein: CASSLQTGLGSPLHF
D gene: .; CDR3 length: 14; J gene: TRBJ1-2; clone size: few; V gene: TRBV5-1; CDR3 DNA: TGCGCCAGCAGCGTTCCGACAGGAAACTATGGCTACACCTTC; CDR3 protein: CASSVPTGNYGYTF
D gene: .; CDR3 length: 14; J gene: TRBJ2-7; clone size: few; V gene: TRBV11-2; CDR3 DNA: TGTGCCAGCGGCTACAGGACCCGCTCCTACGAGCAGTACTTC; CDR3 protein: CASGYRTRSYEQYF
D gene: .; CDR3 length: 16; J gene: TRBJ2-1; clone size: few; V gene: TRBV11-2; CDR3 DNA: TGTGCCAGCAGCTTGGGACACCTAGGGGGTTACAATGAGCAGTTCTTC; CDR3 protein: CASSLGHLGGYNEQFF
D gene: .; CDR3 length: 13; J gene: TRBJ1-2; clone size: few; V gene: TRBV5-1; CDR3 DNA: TGCGCCAGCAGCTTGGAGGGGCCCTATGGCTACACCTTC; CDR3 protein: CASSLEGPYGYTF
D gene: .; CDR3 length: 14; J gene: TRBJ2-7; clone size: once; V gene: TRBV5-6; CDR3 DNA: TGTGCCAGCAGCTTGGATTGGACTACTCGCGAGCAGTACTTC; CDR3 protein: CASSLDWTTREQYF
D gene: .; CDR3 length: 14; J gene: TRBJ1-5; clone size: .; V gene: TRBV15; CDR3 DNA: TGTGCCACCAGCAGCCGGGACGGGGAGCAGCCCCAGCATTTT; CDR3 protein: CATSSRDGEQPQHF
D gene: .; CDR3 length: 13; J gene: TRBJ1-2; clone size: .; V gene: TRBV28; CDR3 DNA: TGTGCCAGCAGCCGGGGACTGCCTTGGGGCTACACCTTC; CDR3 protein: CASSRGLPWGYTF
D gene: TRBD1; CDR3 length: 13; J gene: TRBJ2-7; clone size: few; V gene: TRBV10-1; CDR3 DNA: TGCGCCATCCGGGGACAGGGGTCCCACGAGCAGTACTTC; CDR3 protein: CAIRGQGSHEQYF
D gene: .; CDR3 length: 15; J gene: TRBJ1-1; clone size: .; V gene: TRBV18; CDR3 DNA: TGTGCCAGCTCACCACCGAATAGCCTTAACACTGAAGCTTTCTTT; CDR3 protein: CASSPPNSLNTEAFF
D gene: TRBD2; CDR3 length: 16; J gene: TRBJ2-5; clone size: .; V gene: TRBV6-1; CDR3 DNA: TGTGCCAGCAGTGTTTTCGGGACTAGCGGCCAAGAGACCCAGTACTTC; CDR3 protein: CASSVFGTSGQETQYF
D gene: .; CDR3 length: 15; J gene: TRBJ1-1; clone size: few; V gene: TRBV18; CDR3 DNA: TGTGCCAGCTCCCCGGCTTCCGTTTGGGGCACTGAAGCTTTCTTT; CDR3 protein: CASSPASVWGTEAFF
D gene: .; CDR3 length: 12; J gene: TRBJ2-7; clone size: .; V gene: TRBV29-1; CDR3 DNA: TGCAGCGTTGTAGGGGGTTCCTACGAGCAGTACTTC; CDR3 protein: CSVVGGSYEQYF
D gene: TRBD2; CDR3 length: 15; J gene: TRBJ2-1; clone size: .; V gene: TRBV6-5; CDR3 DNA: TGTGCCAGCAGTTCACCGGGACTAGGGTCATATGAGCAGTTCTTC; CDR3 protein: CASSSPGLGSYEQFF
D gene: TRBD2; CDR3 length: 15; J gene: TRBJ2-1; clone size: .; V gene: TRBV7-3; CDR3 DNA: TGTGCCAGCAGCCGACGACTAGCGGGAGCGAATGAGCAGTTCTTC; CDR3 protein: CASSRRLAGANEQFF
D gene: .; CDR3 length: 13; J gene: TRBJ2-1; clone size: .; V gene: TRBV30; CDR3 DNA: TGTGCCTGGAGTGCCAGGGAGTCGATTGAGCAGTTCTTC; CDR3 protein: CAWSARESIEQFF
D gene: .; CDR3 length: 17; J gene: TRBJ2-3; clone size: .; V gene: TRBV11-2; CDR3 DNA: TGTGCCAGCAGCCCCCCTGACTGGAGGGCCTACACAGATACGCAGTATTTT; CDR3 protein: CASSPPDWRAYTDTQYF
D gene: TRBD1; CDR3 length: 12; J gene: TRBJ1-2; clone size: few; V gene: TRBV29-1; CDR3 DNA: TGCAGCGCCGACAGGGAGAGGTATGGCTACACCTTC; CDR3 protein: CSADRERYGYTF
D gene: .; CDR3 length: 15; J gene: TRBJ2-7; clone size: .; V gene: TRBV9; CDR3 DNA: TGTGCCAGCAGCGTAGAGGCAGGGTCCCTGGGCGAGCAGTACTTC; CDR3 protein: CASSVEAGSLGEQYF
D gene: TRBD1; CDR3 length: 15; J gene: TRBJ1-1; clone size: few; V gene: TRBV7-9; CDR3 DNA: TGTGCCAGCAGCCCGGGACAGGGTAACCCCGAGGAAGCTTTCTTT; CDR3 protein: CASSPGQGNPEEAFF
D gene: .; CDR3 length: 11; J gene: TRBJ1-1; clone size: .; V gene: TRBV28; CDR3 DNA: TGTGCCAGCAGTTACCGGCCTGAAGCTTTCTTT; CDR3 protein: CASSYRPEAFF
D gene: .; CDR3 length: 14; J gene: TRBJ2-7; clone size: .; V gene: TRBV9; CDR3 DNA: TGTGCCAGCAGCGTAGTCGGCAGTTCCTACGAGCAGTACTTC; CDR3 protein: CASSVVGSSYEQYF
D gene: TRBD1; CDR3 length: 14; J gene: TRBJ1-4; clone size: .; V gene: TRBV7-2; CDR3 DNA: TGTGCCAGCAGCTTAAACAGGGGGCTGGAAAAACTGTTTTTT; CDR3 protein: CASSLNRGLEKLFF
D gene: .; CDR3 length: 17; J gene: TRBJ2-1; clone size: few; V gene: TRBV5-1; CDR3 DNA: TGCGCCAGCAGCTTGGGCAGGGGCTCCGACTCCTACAATGAGCAGTTCTTC; CDR3 protein: CASSLGRGSDSYNEQFF
D gene: .; CDR3 length: 16; J gene: TRBJ2-4; clone size: .; V gene: TRBV7-2; CDR3 DNA: TGTGCCAGCAGCTTACAGGGCGGGAATTCCGGAAACATTCAGTACTTC; CDR3 protein: CASSLQGGNSGNIQYF
D gene: TRBD2; CDR3 length: 16; J gene: TRBJ2-1; clone size: .; V gene: TRBV2; CDR3 DNA: TGTGCCAGCAGTATTGGGACTAGCGGTTTCTACAATGAGCAGTTCTTC; CDR3 protein: CASSIGTSGFYNEQFF
D gene: .; CDR3 length: 14; J gene: TRBJ2-7; clone size: few; V gene: TRBV9; CDR3 DNA: TGTGCCAGCAGCGTAGTTTGGAACTCCTACGAGCAGTACTTC; CDR3 protein: CASSVVWNSYEQYF
D gene: .; CDR3 length: 12; J gene: TRBJ1-3; clone size: few; V gene: TRBV10-3; CDR3 DNA: TGTGCCATCACAGGGAACGGAAACACCATATATTTT; CDR3 protein: CAITGNGNTIYF
D gene: .; CDR3 length: 16; J gene: TRBJ2-1; clone size: .; V gene: TRBV1; CDR3 DNA: TGCACCAGCAGCCCCTTGATGGGTAGTGGGGGCAATGAGCAGTTCTTC; CDR3 protein: CTSSPLMGSGGNEQFF
D gene: .; CDR3 length: 12; J gene: TRBJ1-2; clone size: few; V gene: TRBV5-6; CDR3 DNA: TGTGCCAGCAGCACAGGGTACTATGGCTACACCTTC; CDR3 protein: CASSTGYYGYTF
D gene: .; CDR3 length: 11; J gene: TRBJ1-2; clone size: few; V gene: TRBV29-1; CDR3 DNA: TGCAGCGGTGGGACGGACGATGGCTACACCTTC; CDR3 protein: CSGGTDDGYTF
D gene: TRBD2; CDR3 length: 15; J gene: TRBJ2-7; clone size: .; V gene: TRBV7-2; CDR3 DNA: TGTGCCAGCAGCTTAGTTCCTAGCGGGAGCGTGGAGCAGTACTTC; CDR3 protein: CASSLVPSGSVEQYF
D gene: TRBD1; CDR3 length: 15; J gene: TRBJ2-1; clone size: .; V gene: TRBV14; CDR3 DNA: TGTGCCAGCAGGATCGGAAGGGGGCGGTACAATGAGCAGTTCTTC; CDR3 protein: CASRIGRGRYNEQFF
D gene: TRBD2; CDR3 length: 17; J gene: TRBJ2-3; clone size: .; V gene: TRBV11-2; CDR3 DNA: TGTGCCAGCAGCGCGTCGGGCGGGAGAGGGGCAAAAGATACGCAGTATTTT; CDR3 protein: CASSASGGRGAKDTQYF
D gene: .; CDR3 length: 13; J gene: TRBJ2-7; clone size: few; V gene: TRBV19; CDR3 DNA: TGTGCCAGTAGTTCGGACACCGCCGTCGAGCAGTACTTC; CDR3 protein: CASSSDTAVEQYF
D gene: .; CDR3 length: 15; J gene: TRBJ2-3; clone size: .; V gene: TRBV19; CDR3 DNA: TGTGCCACCTCGGGTACAGGGCTTCGGACAGATACGCAGTATTTT; CDR3 protein: CATSGTGLRTDTQYF
D gene: .; CDR3 length: 15; J gene: TRBJ1-4; clone size: .; V gene: TRBV29-1; CDR3 DNA: TGCAGCGTTGGGTCTACGGGACGGGGGAATGAAAAACTGTTTTTT; CDR3 protein: CSVGSTGRGNEKLFF
D gene: .; CDR3 length: 14; J gene: TRBJ2-1; clone size: few; V gene: TRBV28; CDR3 DNA: TGTGCCAGCAGTCTCCCGGACGGGAGAAATGAGCAGTTCTTC; CDR3 protein: CASSLPDGRNEQFF
D gene: .; CDR3 length: 13; J gene: TRBJ1-1; clone size: .; V gene: TRBV28; CDR3 DNA: TGTGCCAGCAGTGTGCGGGACATCGGAGAAGCTTTCTTT; CDR3 protein: CASSVRDIGEAFF
D gene: .; CDR3 length: 14; J gene: TRBJ2-2; clone size: .; V gene: TRBV14; CDR3 DNA: TGTGCCGGCAGCCAAGAATGGGCCACCGGGGAGCTGTTTTTT; CDR3 protein: CAGSQEWATGELFF
D gene: .; CDR3 length: 13; J gene: TRBJ2-3; clone size: few; V gene: TRBV9; CDR3 DNA: TGTGCCAGCAGGAGGGGACCCACAGATACGCAGTATTTT; CDR3 protein: CASRRGPTDTQYF
D gene: .; CDR3 length: 15; J gene: TRBJ2-2; clone size: .; V gene: TRBV7-3; CDR3 DNA: TGTGCCAGCAGCCCATCGGCCTTACCCACCGGGGAGCTGTTTTTT; CDR3 protein: CASSPSALPTGELFF
D gene: .; CDR3 length: 15; J gene: TRBJ2-4; clone size: .; V gene: TRBV4-1; CDR3 DNA: TGCGCCAGCAGCCAAGATGGGGCGTCGAGGAACATTCAGTACTTC; CDR3 protein: CASSQDGASRNIQYF